The 6 T cell receptor beta chains given below trace back to one sample, sequenced in a study of OX40 agonist ivuxolimab in advanced cancers. Receptor libraries were prepared by the immunoSEQ multiplex PCR assay. TCRdb took over this immuneACCESS table, retaining in-frame rearrangements with V and J assigned. Such tables are incomplete; in checked studies, under half of the missing clones stem from an unresolved V gene, and the remainder is unexplained. The sample contains more than 45,000 clones, 65% to 90% of them found a single time. The ten largest clones capture about 3.5% of the sample. The specimen was CD4+ or CD8+ T cells sorted from blood, collected in a trial of the OX40 agonist ivuxolimab. The source of these receptors is an adult with an advanced solid tumor such as melanoma, head and neck, liver or kidney cancer.

The CDR3 here is CASSPDRLDTGELFF. The DNA of the CDR3 is TGTGCCAGCAGCCCCGACAGATTAGACACCGGGGAGCTGTTTTTT. This rearrangement joins TRBV5-6 to TRBJ2-2, with D perhaps matching TRBD1 (5 bases). Germline CDR1 and CDR2: SGHDT and YYEEEE. This CDR3 region has 15 residues. The V gene lost 4 bases and the J gene lost 3 bases, with 13 bases spanning the gap.

The chain combines TRBV15 with TRBJ2-1; D might be TRBD2 (7 bases). The CDR3 runs 16 residues. The ends were cut back, 0 bases at V and 6 bases at J, with 15 bases in the middle. Germline CDR1 is LNHNV and CDR2 is YYDKDF (reference sequence). In nucleotides, the CDR3 is TGTGCCACCAGCAGAGATCTAGGGGGGGTCATCAATGAGCAGTTCTTC. Its protein is CATSRDLGGVINEQFF.

The rearrangement joins TRBV5-1 to TRBJ2-1; perhaps TRBD2 as D (6 bases). The germline gives CDR1 SGHRS, CDR2 YFSETQ. This CDR3 contains 17 residues. Trimming took 0 bases from V and 5 from J, leaving 18 bases between them. CDR3 sequence (DNA): TGCGCCAGCAGCTTGGTGGGGGGTACAGAGGGAAACAATGAGCAGTTCTTC. As protein: CASSLVGGTEGNNEQFF.

V and J are TRBV5-1 and TRBJ2-1; the D is unclear. Germline V gene data show CDR1 as SGHRS and CDR2 as YFSETQ. V was cut by 0 bases and J by 13 bases, with 8 bases left in between. The CDR3 has 11 amino acids. CDR3 protein: CASSLALDQFF. CDR3 in DNA: TGCGCCAGCAGCTTGGCCCTAGATCAGTTCTTC.

The chain carries TRBV6-5 and TRBJ2-2; 12 bases are a match to TRBD1. Trimming cost V 6 bases and J 7 bases; bases outside gene matches: 3. Germline V gene data show CDR1 as MNHEY and CDR2 as SVGAGI. The CDR3 spans 14 residues. In DNA form, the CDR3 reads TGTGCCAGCAGGGGACAGGGGGCAAACGGGGAGCTGTTTTTT. This codes for CASRGQGANGELFF.

This sequence joins TRBV7-2 and TRBJ2-1; 8 positions match TRBD2. This CDR3 region has 13 residues. The germline V gene has CDR1 SGHTA and CDR2 FQGNSA. The junction had 3 bases not matched to a gene; V was cut back by 5 bases and J by 6 bases. The CDR3 sequence is CASSLGLVNEQFF. The DNA of the CDR3 is TGTGCCAGCAGCCTGGGACTAGTCAATGAGCAGTTCTTC.